This is a list of T cell receptor beta chains from one sample in a study of radiation and T cells in renal cell carcinoma. Produced via immunoSEQ multiplex PCR; TCRdb's table is partial and in-frame only. There are about 86,000 clones in the sample; roughly 80% occur only once, and 9.4% lies in the top ten. Here the sequenced sample was blood, taken from a patient whose treatment included radiotherapy and nephrectomy. The receptors shown here come from a man between 50 and 59 years old with renal cell carcinoma. CDR3s include the opening cysteine and the closing phenylalanine or tryptophan. The D gene is left open where the match is weak. Size is omitted from some rows. Given values are once, few, many or a class for expanded clones.

TRBJ2-7 NA TRBV7-2 NA 15 CASSPGRISNYEQYF TGTGCCAGCAGCCCAGGCAGAATTTCGAATTACGAGCAGTACTTC
TRBJ2-7 NA TRBV6-5 NA 15 CASSYSSYSSYEQYF TGTGCCAGCAGTTACTCCAGCTATAGCTCCTACGAGCAGTACTTC
TRBJ2-3 NA TRBV30 NA 15 CAWSDWLASTDTQYF TGTGCCTGGAGTGACTGGCTGGCTAGCACAGATACGCAGTATTTT
TRBJ2-2 NA TRBV5-4 NA 15 CASSPIDSNTGELFF TGTGCCAGCAGCCCGATCGACTCAAACACCGGGGAGCTGTTTTTT
TRBJ2-7 NA TRBV12-5 TRBD1 17 CASGLVGDRFVPYEQYF TGTGCTAGTGGTTTGGTAGGGGACAGGTTCGTTCCCTACGAGCAGTACTTC
TRBJ2-7 NA TRBV19 NA 13 CASSFPPNYEQYF TGTGCCAGTAGTTTTCCCCCTAACTACGAGCAGTACTTC
TRBJ2-7 NA TRBV5-1 TRBD1 13 CASSLGQGDEQYF TGCGCCAGCAGCTTGGGACAGGGGGACGAGCAGTACTTC
TRBJ2-5 once TRBV5-1 NA 15 CASSLYRAEGETQYF TGCGCCAGCAGCTTGTACAGGGCGGAAGGAGAGACCCAGTACTTC
TRBJ2-7 NA TRBV6-1 TRBD2 14 CASSEQGTSDEQYF TGTGCCAGCAGTGAACAGGGGACTAGTGACGAGCAGTACTTC
TRBJ1-4 NA TRBV15 TRBD1 16 CATSRDRDRGLEKLFF TGTGCCACCAGCAGAGATCGAGACAGGGGGCTTGAAAAACTGTTTTTT
TRBJ2-7 NA TRBV9 NA 13 CASSLTPLGEQYF TGTGCCAGCAGCCTTACACCCCTTGGCGAGCAGTACTTC
TRBJ2-1 NA TRBV2 NA 13 CASTRTLGNEQFF TGTGCCAGCACACGGACTCTGGGGAATGAGCAGTTCTTC
TRBJ1-4 NA TRBV5-8 NA 15 CASSLIGSGNEKLFF TGTGCCAGCAGCTTGATAGGGTCAGGGAATGAAAAACTGTTTTTT
TRBJ1-6 NA TRBV30 TRBD1 14 CALQGSSYNSPLHF TGTGCCCTACAGGGGAGCTCCTATAATTCACCCCTCCACTTT
TRBJ1-1 few TRBV19 NA 13 CASRFTGDTEAFF TGTGCCAGTAGGTTCACAGGTGACACTGAAGCTTTCTTT
TRBJ2-7 medium-sized TRBV7-9 NA 11 CASSLNYEQYF TGTGCCAGCAGCTTAAACTACGAGCAGTACTTC
TRBJ2-7 NA TRBV5-1 NA 15 CASSSGELVAYEQYF TGCGCCAGCAGCTCGGGGGAACTTGTTGCCTACGAGCAGTACTTC
TRBJ2-3 NA TRBV11-2 TRBD2 15 CASSLRGSFTDTQYF TGTGCCAGCAGCTTACGCGGGAGCTTCACAGATACGCAGTATTTT
TRBJ1-2 NA TRBV2 TRBD1 15 CASNVDRGANYGYTF TGTGCCAGCAACGTGGACAGGGGAGCCAACTATGGCTACACCTTC
TRBJ1-3 NA TRBV28 NA 14 CASSGGTSGNTIYF TGTGCCAGCAGTGGGGGGACGTCAGGAAACACCATATATTTT
TRBJ2-1 NA TRBV7-8 TRBD1 17 CASSLAWTGGYYNEQFF TGTGCCAGCAGCTTAGCGTGGACAGGGGGCTACTACAATGAGCAGTTCTTC
TRBJ2-3 NA TRBV5-4 TRBD1 16 CASSSEAGTGTDTQYF TGTGCCAGCAGCTCGGAGGCCGGGACAGGCACAGATACGCAGTATTTT
TRBJ1-4 NA TRBV7-9 NA 12 CASTPNGEKLFF TGTGCCAGCACCCCGAACGGGGAAAAACTGTTTTTT
TRBJ1-6 NA TRBV6-5 NA 12 CASRDGNSPLHF TGTGCCAGCAGGGATGGCAACTCACCCCTCCACTTT
TRBJ1-2 NA TRBV5-1 NA 13 CASSSTESAGYTF TGCGCCAGCAGCTCGACAGAAAGCGCTGGCTACACCTTC
TRBJ2-6 NA TRBV9 NA 17 CASSPDPGSSGANVLTF TGTGCCAGCAGCCCCGACCCGGGGAGCTCTGGGGCCAACGTCCTGACTTTC
TRBJ1-6 NA TRBV4-2 NA 15 CASSQDVRELAPLHF TGTGCCAGCAGCCAAGATGTCAGGGAATTGGCACCCCTCCACTTT
TRBJ2-7 NA TRBV28 NA 15 CASIGQPTSYYEQYF TGTGCCAGCATCGGACAGCCCACTTCCTACTACGAGCAGTACTTC
TRBJ1-1 NA TRBV7-2 NA 14 CASSSNPGTTEAFF TGTGCCAGCAGCTCCAATCCAGGGACGACTGAAGCTTTCTTT
TRBJ1-5 NA TRBV30 TRBD1 15 CAWSTTGGTGQPQHF TGTGCCTGGAGTACCACAGGGGGCACGGGTCAGCCCCAGCATTTT
TRBJ2-1 once TRBV5-1 TRBD1 15 CASSLRTGAYNEQFF TGCGCCAGCAGCTTGAGGACAGGGGCGTACAATGAGCAGTTCTTC
TRBJ2-7 NA TRBV19 TRBD1 14 CASSVTGTDYEQYF TGTGCCAGTAGTGTCACCGGGACAGACTACGAGCAGTACTTC
TRBJ1-6 NA TRBV7-3 NA 14 CASSLLSYNSPLHF TGTGCCAGCAGCTTGCTCTCCTATAATTCACCCCTCCACTTT
TRBJ2-4 NA TRBV11-2 NA 16 CASSLDQDGSWNIQYF TGTGCCAGCAGCTTAGATCAAGATGGGTCATGGAACATTCAGTACTTC
TRBJ1-3 NA TRBV2 NA 15 CASASPGLVGNTIYF TGTGCCAGCGCTTCCCCGGGGCTGGTTGGAAACACCATATATTTT
TRBJ2-3 NA TRBV28 NA 15 CASSLRTPGPDTQYF TGTGCCAGCAGTTTGCGTACCCCCGGTCCAGATACGCAGTATTTT